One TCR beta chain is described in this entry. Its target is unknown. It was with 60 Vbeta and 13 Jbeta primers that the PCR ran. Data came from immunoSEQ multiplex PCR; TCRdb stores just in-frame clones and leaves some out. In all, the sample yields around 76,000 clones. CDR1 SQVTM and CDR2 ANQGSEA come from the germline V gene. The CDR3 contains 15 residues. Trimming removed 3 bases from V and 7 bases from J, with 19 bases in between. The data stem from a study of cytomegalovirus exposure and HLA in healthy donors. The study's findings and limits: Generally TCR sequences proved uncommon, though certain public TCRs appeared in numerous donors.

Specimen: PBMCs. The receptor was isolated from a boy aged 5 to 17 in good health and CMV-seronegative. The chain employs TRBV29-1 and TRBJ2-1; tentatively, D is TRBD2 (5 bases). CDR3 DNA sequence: TGCAGCGTTGATTTAACTAGTTTGGTTAGGAATGAGCAGTTCTTC. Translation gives CSVDLTSLVRNEQFF.